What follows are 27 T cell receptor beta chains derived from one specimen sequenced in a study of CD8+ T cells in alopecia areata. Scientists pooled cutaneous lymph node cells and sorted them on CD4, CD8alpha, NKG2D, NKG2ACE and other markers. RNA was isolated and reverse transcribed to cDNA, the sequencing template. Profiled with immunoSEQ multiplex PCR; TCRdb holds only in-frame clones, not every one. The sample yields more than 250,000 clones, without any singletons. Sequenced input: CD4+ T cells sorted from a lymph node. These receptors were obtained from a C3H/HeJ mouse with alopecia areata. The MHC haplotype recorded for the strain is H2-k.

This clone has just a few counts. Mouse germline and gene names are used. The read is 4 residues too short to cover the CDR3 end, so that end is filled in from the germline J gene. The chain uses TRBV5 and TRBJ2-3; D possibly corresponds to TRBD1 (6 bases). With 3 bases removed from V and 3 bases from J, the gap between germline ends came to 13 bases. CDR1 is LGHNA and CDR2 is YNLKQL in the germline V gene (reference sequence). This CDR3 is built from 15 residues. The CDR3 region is CASSHTGNRAETLYF. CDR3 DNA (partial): TGTGCCAGCAGCCACACAGGGAATCGGGCAGAA.

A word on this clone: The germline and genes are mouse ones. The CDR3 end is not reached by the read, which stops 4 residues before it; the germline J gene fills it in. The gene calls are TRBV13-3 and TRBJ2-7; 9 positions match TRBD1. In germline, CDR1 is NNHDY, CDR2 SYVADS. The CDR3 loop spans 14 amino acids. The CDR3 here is CASSERQGGYEQYF. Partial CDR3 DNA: TGTGCCAGCAGTGAACGACAGGGGGGATAT.

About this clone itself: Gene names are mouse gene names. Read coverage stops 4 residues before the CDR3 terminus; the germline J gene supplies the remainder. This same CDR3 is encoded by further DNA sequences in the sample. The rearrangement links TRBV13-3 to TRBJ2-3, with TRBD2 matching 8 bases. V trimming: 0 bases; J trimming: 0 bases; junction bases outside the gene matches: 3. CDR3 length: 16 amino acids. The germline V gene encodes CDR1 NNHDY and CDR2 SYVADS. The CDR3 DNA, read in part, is TGTGCCAGCAGTGATGCAAGGGGGGGCAGTGCAGAA. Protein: CASSDARGGSAE. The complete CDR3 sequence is CASSDARGGSAETLYF.

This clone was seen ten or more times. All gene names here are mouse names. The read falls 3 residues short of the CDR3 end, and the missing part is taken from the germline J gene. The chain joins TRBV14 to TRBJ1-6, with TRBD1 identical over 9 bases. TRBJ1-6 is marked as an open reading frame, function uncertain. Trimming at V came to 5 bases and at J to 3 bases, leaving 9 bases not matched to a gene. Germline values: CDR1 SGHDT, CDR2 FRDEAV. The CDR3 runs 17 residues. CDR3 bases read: TGTGCCAGCAGCCGCGGACAGGGGAACATCTATAATTCGCCC. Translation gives CASSRGQGNIYNSP. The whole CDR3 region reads CASSRGQGNIYNSPLYF.

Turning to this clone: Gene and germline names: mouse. The CDR3: CAWISGTGNQDTQYF. CDR3 bases read: TGTGCCTGGATCTCCGGGACAGGGAACCAAGAC. The chain combines TRBV31 with TRBJ2-5, with 9 bases fitting TRBD1. The CDR3 end is not reached by the read, which stops 4 residues before it; the germline J gene fills it in. The CDR3 is 15 amino acids. Germline values: CDR1 GKSSPN, CDR2 SITVG. V lost 4 bases and J lost 0; bases outside the gene matches: 5.

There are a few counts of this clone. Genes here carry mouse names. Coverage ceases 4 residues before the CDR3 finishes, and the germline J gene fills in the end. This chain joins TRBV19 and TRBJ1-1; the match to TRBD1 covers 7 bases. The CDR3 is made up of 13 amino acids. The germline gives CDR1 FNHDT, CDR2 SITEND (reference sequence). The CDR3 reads CASSIEGAGEVFF. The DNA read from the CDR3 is TGTGCCAGCAGTATCGAGGGGGCGGGA.

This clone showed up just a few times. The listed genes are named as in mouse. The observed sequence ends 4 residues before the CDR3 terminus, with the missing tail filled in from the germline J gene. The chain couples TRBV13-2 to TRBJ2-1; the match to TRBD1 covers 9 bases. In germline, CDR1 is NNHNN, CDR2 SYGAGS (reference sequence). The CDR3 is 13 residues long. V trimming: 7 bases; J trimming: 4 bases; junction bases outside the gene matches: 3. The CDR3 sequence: CASHGTGYAEQFF. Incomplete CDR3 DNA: TGTGCCAGCCACGGGACAGGGTATGCT.

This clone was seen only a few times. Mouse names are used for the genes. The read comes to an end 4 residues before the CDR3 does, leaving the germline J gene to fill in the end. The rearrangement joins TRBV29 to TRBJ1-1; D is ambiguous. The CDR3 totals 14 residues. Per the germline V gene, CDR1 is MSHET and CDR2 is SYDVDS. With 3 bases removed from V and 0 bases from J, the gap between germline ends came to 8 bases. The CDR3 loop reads CASSLVAANTEVFF. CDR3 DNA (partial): TGTGCTAGCAGTTTGGTAGCTGCAAACACA.

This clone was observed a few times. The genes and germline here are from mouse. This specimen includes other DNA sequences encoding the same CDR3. Partial CDR3 DNA: TGTGCCAGCAGTGATCGGGACAATGCAGAA. This translates into CASSDRDNAE. The entire CDR3 reads CASSDRDNAETLYF. The chain carries TRBV13-1 and TRBJ2-3; possibly TRBD1 for D (6 bases). The read ends 4 residues early relative to the CDR3; the germline J gene fills the gap. The V gene lost 1 base and the J gene lost 2 bases, with 8 bases spanning the gap. Germline assignment: CDR1 NSHNY and CDR2 SYGAGN. CDR3 length: 14 residues.

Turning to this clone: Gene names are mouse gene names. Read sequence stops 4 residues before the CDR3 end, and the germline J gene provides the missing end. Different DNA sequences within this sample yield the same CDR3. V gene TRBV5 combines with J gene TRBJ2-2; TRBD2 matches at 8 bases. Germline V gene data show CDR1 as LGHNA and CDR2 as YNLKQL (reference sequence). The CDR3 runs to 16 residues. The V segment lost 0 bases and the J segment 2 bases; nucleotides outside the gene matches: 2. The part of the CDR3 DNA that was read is TGTGCCAGCAGCCAAGACTGGGGGGCCAACACCGGG. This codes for CASSQDWGANTG. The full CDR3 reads CASSQDWGANTGQLYF.

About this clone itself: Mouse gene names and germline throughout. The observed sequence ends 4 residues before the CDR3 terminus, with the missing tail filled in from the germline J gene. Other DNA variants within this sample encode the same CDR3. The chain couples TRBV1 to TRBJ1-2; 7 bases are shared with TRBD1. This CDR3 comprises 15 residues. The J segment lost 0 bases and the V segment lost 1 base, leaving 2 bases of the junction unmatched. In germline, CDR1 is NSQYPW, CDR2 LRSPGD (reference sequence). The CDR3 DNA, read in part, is TGCACCTGCAGTGCAGGACAGGGTGCAAACTCC. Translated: CTCSAGQGANS. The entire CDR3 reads CTCSAGQGANSDYTF.

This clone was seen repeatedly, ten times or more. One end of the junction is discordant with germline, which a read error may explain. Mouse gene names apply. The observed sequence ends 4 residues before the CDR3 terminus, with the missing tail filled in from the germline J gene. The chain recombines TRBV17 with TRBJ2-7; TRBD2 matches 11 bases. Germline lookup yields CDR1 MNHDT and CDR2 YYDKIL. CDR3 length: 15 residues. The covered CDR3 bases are TGTGCTAGCAGCAGAGGACTGGGGGGCTCCTAT. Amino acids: CASSRGLGGSY. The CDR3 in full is CASSRGLGGSYEQYF.

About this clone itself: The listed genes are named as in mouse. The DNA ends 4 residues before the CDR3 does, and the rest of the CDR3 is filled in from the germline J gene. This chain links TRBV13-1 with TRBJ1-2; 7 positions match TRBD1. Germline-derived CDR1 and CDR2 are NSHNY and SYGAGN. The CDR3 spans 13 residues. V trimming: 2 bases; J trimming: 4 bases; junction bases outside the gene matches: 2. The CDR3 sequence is CASSDRGSSDYTF. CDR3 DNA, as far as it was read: TGTGCCAGCAGTGACAGGGGGTCCTCC.

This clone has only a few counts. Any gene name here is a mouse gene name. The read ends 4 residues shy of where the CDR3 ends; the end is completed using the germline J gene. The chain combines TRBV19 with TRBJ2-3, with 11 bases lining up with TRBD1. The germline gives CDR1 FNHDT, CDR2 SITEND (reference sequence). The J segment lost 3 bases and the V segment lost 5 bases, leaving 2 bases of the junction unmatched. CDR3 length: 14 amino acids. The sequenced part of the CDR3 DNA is TGTGCCAGCAGGCGGGACAGGGGGGCAGAA. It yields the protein CASRRDRGAE. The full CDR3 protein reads CASRRDRGAETLYF.

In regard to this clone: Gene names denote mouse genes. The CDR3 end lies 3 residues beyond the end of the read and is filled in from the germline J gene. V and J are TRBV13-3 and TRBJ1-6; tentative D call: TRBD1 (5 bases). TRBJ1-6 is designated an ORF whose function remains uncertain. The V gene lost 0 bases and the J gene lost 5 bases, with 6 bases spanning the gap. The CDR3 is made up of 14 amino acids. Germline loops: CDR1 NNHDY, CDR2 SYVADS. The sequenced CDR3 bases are TGTGCCAGCAGTGATGTGACAGATAATTCGCCC. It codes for CASSDVTDNSP. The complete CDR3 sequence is CASSDVTDNSPLYF.

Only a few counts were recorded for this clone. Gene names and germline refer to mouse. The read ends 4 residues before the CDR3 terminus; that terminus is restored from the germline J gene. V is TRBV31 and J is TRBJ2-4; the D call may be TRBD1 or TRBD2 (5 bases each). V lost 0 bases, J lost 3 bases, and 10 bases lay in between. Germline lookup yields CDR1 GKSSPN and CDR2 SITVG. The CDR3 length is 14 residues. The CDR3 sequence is CAWSLGEGQNTLYF. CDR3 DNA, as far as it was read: TGTGCCTGGAGTCTGGGGGAGGGCCAAAAC.

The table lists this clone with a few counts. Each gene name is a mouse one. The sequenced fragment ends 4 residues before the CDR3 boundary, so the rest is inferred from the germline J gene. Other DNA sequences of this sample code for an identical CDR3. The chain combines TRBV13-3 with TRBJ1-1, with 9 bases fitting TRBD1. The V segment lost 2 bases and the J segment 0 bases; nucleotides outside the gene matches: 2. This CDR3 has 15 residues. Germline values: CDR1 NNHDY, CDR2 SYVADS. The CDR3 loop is CASSERQGANTEVFF. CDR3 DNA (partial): TGTGCCAGCAGTGAGAGACAGGGGGCAAACACA.

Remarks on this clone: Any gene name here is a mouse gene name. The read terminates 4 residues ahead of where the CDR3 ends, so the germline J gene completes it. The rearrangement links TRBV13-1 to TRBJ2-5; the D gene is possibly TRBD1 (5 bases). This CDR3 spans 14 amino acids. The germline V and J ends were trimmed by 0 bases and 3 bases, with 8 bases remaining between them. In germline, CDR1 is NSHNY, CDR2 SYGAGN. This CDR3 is CASSDDRPQDTQYF. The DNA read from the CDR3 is TGTGCCAGCAGTGATGACAGGCCTCAAGAC.

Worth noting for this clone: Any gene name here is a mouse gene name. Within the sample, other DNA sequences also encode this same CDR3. The part of the CDR3 DNA that was read is TGTGCCAGCAGTGATTCCGGGGGGGTTGCT. It codes for CASSDSGGVA. The complete CDR3 reads CASSDSGGVAEQFF. V gene TRBV13-1 combines with J gene TRBJ2-1, with TRBD2 identical over 7 bases. The read ends 4 residues early relative to the CDR3; the germline J gene fills the gap. V shed 1 base, J shed 6 bases, and the junction held 4 bases outside the gene matches. Germline V CDR1 and CDR2: NSHNY, SYGAGN. The CDR3 consists of 14 residues.

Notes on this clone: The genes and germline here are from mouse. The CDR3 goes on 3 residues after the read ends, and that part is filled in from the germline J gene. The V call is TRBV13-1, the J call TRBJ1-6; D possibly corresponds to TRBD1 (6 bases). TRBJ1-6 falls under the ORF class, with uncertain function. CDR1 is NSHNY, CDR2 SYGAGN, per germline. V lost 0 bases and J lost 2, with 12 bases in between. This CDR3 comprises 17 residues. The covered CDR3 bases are TGTGCCAGCAGTGATGGGCAGGGGAGAACCTATAATTCGCCC. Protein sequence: CASSDGQGRTYNSP. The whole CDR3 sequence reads CASSDGQGRTYNSPLYF.

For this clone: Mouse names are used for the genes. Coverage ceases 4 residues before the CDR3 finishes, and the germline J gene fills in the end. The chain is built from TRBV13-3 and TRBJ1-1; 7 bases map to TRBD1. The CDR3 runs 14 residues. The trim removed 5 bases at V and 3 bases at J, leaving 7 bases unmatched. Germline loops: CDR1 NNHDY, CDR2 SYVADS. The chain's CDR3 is CASRYDRADTEVFF. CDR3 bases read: TGTGCCAGCAGGTATGACAGGGCGGACACA.

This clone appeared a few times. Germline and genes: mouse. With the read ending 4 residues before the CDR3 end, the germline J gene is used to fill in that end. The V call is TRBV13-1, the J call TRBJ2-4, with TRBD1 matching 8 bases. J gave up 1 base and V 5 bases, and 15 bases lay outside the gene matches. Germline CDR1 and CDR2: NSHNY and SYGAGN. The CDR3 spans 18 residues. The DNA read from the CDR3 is TGTGCCAGCAGCCCTCCTCCGGGACAGGAAGGGGGTCAAAAC. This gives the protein CASSPPPGQEGGQN. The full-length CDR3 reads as CASSPPPGQEGGQNTLYF.

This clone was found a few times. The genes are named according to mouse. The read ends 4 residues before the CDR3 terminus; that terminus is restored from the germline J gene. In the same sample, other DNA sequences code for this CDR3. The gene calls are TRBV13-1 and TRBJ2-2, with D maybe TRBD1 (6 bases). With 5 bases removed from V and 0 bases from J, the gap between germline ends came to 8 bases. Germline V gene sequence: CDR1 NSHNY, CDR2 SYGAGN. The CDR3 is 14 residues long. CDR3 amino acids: CASRDRANTGQLYF. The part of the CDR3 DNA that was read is TGTGCCAGCAGGGACAGAGCAAACACCGGG.

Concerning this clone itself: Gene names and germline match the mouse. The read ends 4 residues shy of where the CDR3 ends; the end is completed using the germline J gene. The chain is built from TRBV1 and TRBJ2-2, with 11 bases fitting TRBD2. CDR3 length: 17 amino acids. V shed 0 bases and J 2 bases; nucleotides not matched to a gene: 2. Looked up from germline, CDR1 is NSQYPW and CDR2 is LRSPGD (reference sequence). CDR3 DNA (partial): TGCACCTGCAGTGCAGAACTGGGGGGGCGCAACACCGGG. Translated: CTCSAELGGRNTG. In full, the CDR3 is CTCSAELGGRNTGQLYF.

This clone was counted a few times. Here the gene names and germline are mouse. The CDR3 bases that were read are TGTGCCAGCAGCAGGACAGGGGGCGACACA. Protein sequence: CASSRTGGDT. The full CDR3 reads CASSRTGGDTEVFF. The V call is TRBV5, the J call TRBJ1-1; 11 nucleotides match TRBD1. The read ends 4 residues before the CDR3 terminus; that terminus is restored from the germline J gene. The CDR3 spans 14 residues. V shed 5 bases, J shed 3 bases, and the junction held 2 bases outside the gene matches. Per germline, CDR1 LGHNA and CDR2 YNLKQL (reference sequence).

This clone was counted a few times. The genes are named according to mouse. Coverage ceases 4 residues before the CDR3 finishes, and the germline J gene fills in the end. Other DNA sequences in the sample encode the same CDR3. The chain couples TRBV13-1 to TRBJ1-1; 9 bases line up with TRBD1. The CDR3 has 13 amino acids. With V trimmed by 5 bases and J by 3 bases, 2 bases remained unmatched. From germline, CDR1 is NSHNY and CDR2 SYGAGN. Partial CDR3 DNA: TGTGCCAGCAGGAGACAGGGGGACACA. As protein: CASRRQGDT. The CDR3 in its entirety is CASRRQGDTEVFF.

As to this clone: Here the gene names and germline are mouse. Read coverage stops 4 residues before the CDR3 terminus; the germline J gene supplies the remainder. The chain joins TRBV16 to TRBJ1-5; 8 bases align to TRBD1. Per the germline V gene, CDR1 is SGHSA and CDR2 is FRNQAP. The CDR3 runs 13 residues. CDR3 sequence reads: CASSLDRGRAPLF. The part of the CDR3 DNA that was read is TGTGCAAGCAGCTTAGACAGGGGGCGA. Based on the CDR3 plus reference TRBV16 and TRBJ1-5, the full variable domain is NAGVIQTPRHKVTGKGQEATLWCEPISGHSAVFWYRQTIVQGLEFLTYFRNQAPIDDSGMPKERFSAQMPNQSHSTLKIQSTQPQDSAVYLCASSLDRGRAPLFGEGTRLSVL.